What follows describes a single T cell receptor (beta chain). This clone was counted once. Its specific antigen is unknown. Base qualities are not provided; no much larger clone lies one nucleotide away. The 80 to 90 tumor samples underwent high-throughput TCR profiling using ImmunoSEQ. The study's processing was this. Repertoire diversity metrics included richness (unique productive sequences), clonality, evenness and relatedness; Bhattacharyya coefficient assessed similarity between samples. Conclusions stayed consistent in a sensitivity analysis that left out TCRs with fewer than two reads. This is the immuneACCESS table as TCRdb keeps it, with only in-frame sequences that have V and J called. A part of the clones is gone; compared with another copy, unresolved V genes explain less than half, and the rest is unexplained. That table is the source of V, J and clone size, and D and trimming were worked out from the DNA. Recorded for this sample are about 7,600 clones; roughly 79% of them occurred a single time. The ten biggest clones cover about 9.9% of the sample.

The data were taken from a study of high-grade serous ovarian cancer treatment subgroups (dated by TCRdb to the early 2020s). Notes on the research overall: On average, each sample produced fewer than 15,000 sequencing reads and under 9,000 unique TCR beta rearrangements. The study profiled TCR beta repertoires in high-grade serous ovarian cancer patients grouped by complete gross resection or neoadjuvant chemotherapy response under a laparoscopic triage algorithm. Of the approximately 30 patients in the cohort, some ten had no residual disease after primary surgery (R0), some ten were excellent NACT responders, and some ten were poor NACT responders. One primary tumor sample and two metastatic tumor samples were collected from each patient, for a total of roughly 90 samples. The research as a whole found: TCR clonal relatedness showed a positive correlation with neoantigen level and a trend toward positive correlation with copy number variation and mutation load from whole-genome sequencing. Repertoire similarity between tumors of the same patient ranged roughly 0.095 to 0.8, whereas almost no similarity was seen between different patients. TCR repertoire analyses focused on CDR3; CDR1 and CDR2 were not analyzed. Because bulk tumor TCR sequencing provided no spatial information, insight into HGSC tumor complexity and diversity was limited.

Looking up the germline V gene (reference sequence) yields CDR1 SEHNR and CDR2 FQNEAQ. Including cysteine and phenylalanine, the CDR3 has 12 amino acids. Left in the record is the CDR3 DNA by itself, 36 bases read in frame from the first base. Trimming costs V 6 bases and J 8 bases, and their ends lie 11 bases apart. Tumor samples were obtained before definitive surgery or chemotherapy. Genomic DNA extraction was performed by the MD Anderson Biospecimen Extraction Resource, and TCR sequencing was carried out by the MD Anderson Cancer Genomics Laboratory. The sequenced sample was tumor tissue. This clonotype was sampled from a human donor with high-grade serous ovarian cancer. The chain employs TRBV7-9 and TRBJ2-1; the D gene is unclear. The nucleotide sequence is TGTGCCAGCAGGCATATTATAGATGAGCAGTTCTTC. It translates to CASRHIIDEQFF.